The 9 T cell receptor beta chains given below trace back to one sample, sequenced in a study of OX40 agonist ivuxolimab in advanced cancers. Here immunoSEQ multiplex PCR was the method, and the copy in TCRdb shows in-frame clones only, minus some. The sample contains about 84,000 clones, roughly nine tenths of which appear only once. Sequenced here: CD4+ or CD8+ T cells sorted from blood, sampled in a trial of the OX40 agonist ivuxolimab. These receptors were collected from an adult with an advanced solid tumor such as melanoma, head and neck, liver or kidney cancer.

This clone was seen a few times. The rearrangement uses TRBV6-1 and TRBJ2-1; TRBD1 matches 9 bases. The CDR3 runs to 15 residues. The V gene end was trimmed by 4 bases and the J gene end by 7 bases; junction bases not matched to a gene: 8. Germline V CDR1 and CDR2: MNHNS, SASEGT. The CDR3 spells CASSAGQGFGNEQFF. DNA for the CDR3: TGTGCCAGCAGTGCGGGACAGGGTTTCGGGAATGAGCAGTTCTTC.

The V call is TRBV6-1, the J call TRBJ1-2; D perhaps matches TRBD1 (5 bases). The CDR3 extends over 12 amino acids. CDR1 and CDR2 (germline): MNHNS, SASEGT. Trimming pared 6 bases from V and 9 bases from J, leaving 14 bases between. The CDR3 nucleotides are TGTGCCAGCAGCCTCACCTGGGGGAGCTACACCTTC. Amino acid sequence: CASSLTWGSYTF.

The rearrangement uses TRBV27 and TRBJ2-1; 7 nucleotides agree with TRBD1. This CDR3 spans 13 amino acids. Trimming removed 3 bases from V and 8 bases from J; junction bases left unmatched: 4. Germline lookup yields CDR1 MNHEY and CDR2 SMNVEV (reference sequence). The CDR3 DNA sequence: TGTGCCAGCAGTTTGACAGGGCTGGATGAGCAGTTCTTC. Its protein product is CASSLTGLDEQFF.

This clone appeared a single time. The CDR3 DNA sequence: TGTGCCAGCAGGTTGGGGTATGGCTACACCTTC. It translates to CASRLGYGYTF. This chain uses TRBV6-5 with TRBJ1-2; no firm D call. Germline V gene lookup returns CDR1 MNHEY and CDR2 SVGAGI. This CDR3 contains 11 residues. V lost 6 bases, J lost 5 bases, and 7 bases lay in between.

The chain joins TRBV6-1 to TRBJ1-5; D gene unclear. V lost 10 bases, J lost 10 bases, and 17 bases lay in between. Germline values: CDR1 MNHNS, CDR2 SASEGT. The CDR3 spans 12 residues. CDR3 loop: CAINLAGGPQHF. The DNA of the CDR3 is TGTGCCATCAACTTAGCGGGAGGTCCCCAGCATTTT.

The chain links TRBV6-5 to TRBJ1-1, with D uncertain. Germline assignment: CDR1 MNHEY and CDR2 SVGAGI. Between the trimmed V and J ends, which lost 5 bases and 0 bases, there was a span of 10 bases. The CDR3 is 14 amino acids. In DNA form, the CDR3 reads TGTGCCAGCAGTGGAGAAATAATGAACACTGAAGCTTTCTTT. As protein: CASSGEIMNTEAFF.

This clone was found a few times. In DNA, the CDR3 is TGTGCCAGCAGCGTAGGTTTTAATGCCGACCGGCCCCTCCACTTT. Encoded protein: CASSVGFNADRPLHF. The chain couples TRBV9 to TRBJ1-6; no clear D. This CDR3 region has 15 residues. V gave up 0 bases and J gave up 13 bases, with 17 bases separating them. Germline-derived CDR1 and CDR2 are SGDLS and YYNGEE.

The CDR3 DNA is TGTGCCAGCAGCGTAGCGGGAGGGCGAGATACGCAGTATTTT. This codes for CASSVAGGRDTQYF. The chain uses TRBV9 and TRBJ2-3, with TRBD2 matching 8 bases. With V trimmed by 0 bases and J by 5 bases, 2 bases remained unmatched. The CDR3 length is 14 residues. Germline-derived CDR1 and CDR2 are SGDLS and YYNGEE.

In this sample, this clone turned up a few times. In DNA, the CDR3 is TGTGCCAGCAGCTTTGGTACGGGGCGGACTGAAGCTTTCTTT. Protein sequence: CASSFGTGRTEAFF. The rearrangement joins TRBV5-4 to TRBJ1-1; tentative D call: TRBD1 (5 bases). V lost 2 bases to trimming and J lost 5 bases, with 13 bases between them. The germline gives CDR1 SGHNT, CDR2 YYREEE (reference sequence). The length of the CDR3 is 14 residues.